This TCR beta chain was profiled in a study of cytomegalovirus exposure and HLA in healthy donors. Whole-study findings and limits: Trimming of TCR beta V- and J-genes showed a link, identified in a later analysis, to a missense DCLRE1C variant. Equally common other TCR beta chains were less clonally expanded than HLA-associated ones, a later analysis found. TCR beta sequences numbering under 20,000 were associated with HLA alleles at 0.05 false discovery rate in a later analysis.

This PCR relied on a set of 60 Vbeta primers and 13 Jbeta primers. Sequencing used immunoSEQ multiplex PCR; TCRdb keeps in-frame clones, though not all of them. Among roughly 180,000 clones listed, under 9.5% were seen once. Germline V CDR1 and CDR2: KGHSH, LQKENI. Trimming cost V 3 bases and J 5 bases, with 4 bases left between them. The CDR3 contains 11 residues. This clone was counted only a few times. What it recognizes is unknown. This TCR came from a woman aged 30 to 39 in good health and CMV-seropositive. The chain links TRBV18 to TRBJ1-1; no reliable D call. Sequencing was done on a sample of PBMCs. The CDR3 DNA is TGTGCCAGCTCACCGGAGACTGAAGCTTTCTTT. This encodes CASSPETEAFF.